This T cell receptor (beta chain) was captured by sequencing in a study of T cells after yellow fever vaccination. TCRdb processed the 5' RACE reads anew with MiXCR; each CDR3 protein has one entry. This table holds hundreds of thousands of distinct CDR3 sequences, roughly 4% found once. Study conclusions and caveats: Post-booster reappearance was seen for most primary-vaccination clones (about 95% CD4, 85% to 90% CD8). The secondary response was weaker but peaked faster, day 5 versus 15. Abundant clonotypes from the bulk population could have been carried over as contaminants into FACS-sorted repertoires.

Trimming removed 3 bases from V and 7 bases from J; junction bases left unmatched: 10. CDR3 length: 16 residues. This clonotype was picked up many times. The target antigen is unknown. This sequence joins TRBV12-3 or TRBV12-4 and TRBJ2-3, with 10 bases identical to TRBD1. The source of this sequence is a man younger than 35 who received the YFV17D yellow fever vaccine. Sequenced material: PBMCs, taken 5 days after the yellow fever booster vaccination. The CDR3 here is CASSFSGTGDVNTQYF. The CDR3 DNA is TGTGCCAGCAGTTTTTCCGGGACAGGGGATGTGAATACGCAGTATTTT.